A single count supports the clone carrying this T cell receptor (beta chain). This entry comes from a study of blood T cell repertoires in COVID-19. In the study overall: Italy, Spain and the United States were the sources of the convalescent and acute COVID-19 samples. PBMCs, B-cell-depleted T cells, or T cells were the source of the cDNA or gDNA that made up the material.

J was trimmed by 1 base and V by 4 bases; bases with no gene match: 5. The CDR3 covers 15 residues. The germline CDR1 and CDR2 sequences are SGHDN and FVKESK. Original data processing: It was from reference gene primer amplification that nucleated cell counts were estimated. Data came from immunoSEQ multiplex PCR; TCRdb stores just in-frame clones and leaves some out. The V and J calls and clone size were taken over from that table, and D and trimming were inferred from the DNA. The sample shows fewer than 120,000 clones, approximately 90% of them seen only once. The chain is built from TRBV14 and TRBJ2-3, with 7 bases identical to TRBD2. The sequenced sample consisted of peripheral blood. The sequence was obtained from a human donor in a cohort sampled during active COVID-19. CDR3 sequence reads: CASSRGLVGTDTQYF. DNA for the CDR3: TGTGCCAGCAGCCGAGGACTAGTCGGCACAGATACGCAGTATTTT.